This TCR beta chain was identified in a study of CD8 T cells in ankylosing spondylitis. CDR1 is SQVTM, CDR2 ANQGSEA, per germline. Trimming removed 4 bases at V and 9 bases at J, with 16 bases between. The CDR3 loop spans 13 amino acids. The study, taken as a whole, reports: Within ankylosing spondylitis blood, a TCR beta motif made up of several highly homologous variants appeared to be characteristic. The authors reported significant enrichment of disease-linked clones in matched ankylosing spondylitis synovial fluid.

Library preparation for TCR beta used quantitative 5'-RACE with molecular barcodes. TCRdb itself ran the 5' RACE reads through MiXCR, one entry per CDR3 protein. The sample has fewer than 250,000 distinct CDR3 sequences, around 18% seen once. This clonotype has only a few counts. The antigen remains unidentified. The chain carries TRBV29-1 and TRBJ2-1; D ambiguous. This TCR was sampled from a male donor with ankylosing spondylitis. The sequenced sample consisted of blood, either unsorted or a sorted T cell fraction (not recorded which). The CDR3 nucleotides read TGCAGCGTTGGAGCTCCAGGAGCCGGTGAGCAGTTCTTC. Its protein is CSVGAPGAGEQFF.